Each of the 24 T cell receptor beta chains below was sequenced from the same sample in a study of human T cells and chemical hapten exposure. The time point was: pre-sensitization, week 0. The treatment: therapeutic diphenylcyclopropenone sensitization with weekly scalp DPC. Using its own MiXCR run on the RACE reads, TCRdb lists one record per CDR3 protein. Among fewer than 300,000 distinct CDR3 sequences listed, approximately 7.5% were seen once. The material sequenced was whole blood, taken in connection with sensitization to the hapten diphenylcyclopropenone (DPC). Source of these receptors: a man aged 18 to 29 with alopecia areata. Some clones in this sample may be carry-over from other donors' samples.

This clonotype was picked up many times. This sequence joins TRBV12-3 or TRBV12-4 and TRBJ2-1; 8 positions match TRBD2. The CDR3 is 14 residues long. V trimming: 7 bases; J trimming: 8 bases; junction bases outside the gene matches: 10. The CDR3 here is CASTASGSVDEQFF. The CDR3 region has the DNA TGTGCCAGCACGGCTAGCGGGTCAGTCGATGAGCAGTTCTTC.

The J gene is TRBJ2-7, the V gene TRBV4-3; D could derive from TRBD1 or TRBD2 (5 bases each). Trimming cost V 2 bases and J 3 bases, with 14 bases left between them. Germline CDR1 LGHNA, CDR2 YSLEER. The CDR3 is made up of 15 amino acids. CDR3 protein: CASSQRDGESYEQYF. CDR3 nucleotide sequence: TGCGCCAGCAGCCAACGGGACGGCGAAAGCTACGAGCAGTACTTC.

This clonotype occurred many times. The chain links TRBV28 to TRBJ1-6; D is uncertain. CDR1 is MDHEN and CDR2 is SYDVKM in the germline V gene. V lost 7 bases to trimming and J lost 0 bases, with 7 bases between them. This CDR3 is built from 14 residues. The CDR3 bases are TGTGCCAGCAACCCAAGCTCCTATAATTCACCCCTCCACTTT. This gives the protein CASNPSSYNSPLHF.

The chain links TRBV9 to TRBJ1-1; the D is unclear. CDR3 size: 17 residues. Germline lookup yields CDR1 SGDLS and CDR2 YYNGEE. V was clipped by 4 bases and J by 1 base, with 20 bases between them. The CDR3 DNA reads as TGTGCCAGCAGCCCGCGGAACCAAGGACGGACGAACACTGAAGCTTTCTTT. This encodes CASSPRNQGRTNTEAFF.

This clonotype was observed at least ten times. The J gene is TRBJ2-1, the V gene TRBV7-9; D unresolved. CDR1 is SEHNR and CDR2 is FQNEAQ in the germline V gene (reference sequence). This CDR3 region has 16 residues. V shed 2 bases and J shed 6 bases, with 17 bases lying between them. CDR3 in amino acids: CASSLPERFGGNEQFF. The DNA for the CDR3 is TGTGCCAGCAGCTTACCTGAGAGGTTTGGCGGCAATGAGCAGTTCTTC.

There are many counts of this clonotype. The gene calls are TRBV12-3 or TRBV12-4 and TRBJ1-2; TRBD1 matches 7 bases. The CDR3 sequence is 14 residues long. V trimming: 2 bases; J trimming: 8 bases; junction bases outside the gene matches: 8. Here the CDR3 reads CASSLNRQGGGYTF. As DNA, the CDR3 is TGTGCCAGCAGTTTAAACCGACAGGGAGGCGGCTACACCTTC.

This clonotype was counted a few times. V is TRBV5-1 and J is TRBJ2-3; D possibly uses TRBD1 or TRBD2 (6 bases each). The CDR3 contains 13 residues. Germline values: CDR1 SGHRS, CDR2 YFSETQ. V lost 7 bases and J 1 base, leaving 10 bases between the germline ends. The CDR3 DNA follows: TGCGCCAGCTGGGGGGCCGGCACAGATACGCAGTATTTT. This sequence encodes CASWGAGTDTQYF.

This clonotype has a count of ten or more. The chain has TRBV25-1 and TRBJ2-7; no reliable D call. The CDR3 sequence is 12 residues long. Germline lookup yields CDR1 MGHDK and CDR2 SYGVNS. With 7 bases removed from V and 3 bases from J, the gap between germline ends came to 10 bases. The CDR3 reads CASTADYYEQYF. As DNA, the CDR3 is TGTGCCAGCACCGCGGATTACTACGAGCAGTACTTC.

This clonotype was detected only a few times. The chain links TRBV7-9 to TRBJ1-3; the D is unclear. This CDR3 spans 12 amino acids. V lost 5 bases and J lost 0, with 2 bases in between. The V gene's germline CDR1 is SEHNR and CDR2 FQNEAQ (reference sequence). The CDR3: CASSHSGNTIYF. The CDR3 DNA is TGTGCCAGCAGCCACTCTGGAAACACCATATATTTT.

Here the CDR3 DNA reads TGCGCCAGCAGCGGGGGACAGGGGGCCGGCACTGAAGCTTTCTTT. It translates to CASSGGQGAGTEAFF. The V call is TRBV5-1, the J call TRBJ1-1; TRBD1 matches at 12 bases. The CDR3 spans 15 residues. CDR1 is SGHRS, CDR2 YFSETQ, per germline. The trim removed 4 bases at V and 4 bases at J, leaving 5 bases unmatched.

The genes are TRBV20-1 and TRBJ2-4; 10 bases fit TRBD1. The CDR3 totals 15 residues. The germline CDR1 and CDR2 sequences are DFQATT and SNEGSKA (reference sequence). Trimming cost V 3 bases and J 3 bases; bases outside gene matches: 5. The CDR3 protein is CSARRDRGVKNIQYF. CDR3 DNA sequence: TGCAGTGCTAGGCGGGACAGGGGTGTCAAAAACATTCAGTACTTC.

The table lists this clonotype with many counts. V gene TRBV29-1 combines with J gene TRBJ2-7, with 7 bases identical to TRBD1. Per germline, CDR1 SQVTM and CDR2 ANQGSEA. This CDR3 region has 14 residues. V shed 5 bases, J shed 0 bases, and the junction held 7 bases outside the gene matches. For the CDR3, the DNA is TGCAGCGTTTCGGACAGGCGAAGCTCCTACGAGCAGTACTTC. Translating it yields CSVSDRRSSYEQYF.

Ten or more counts support this clonotype. V gene TRBV7-2 combines with J gene TRBJ1-2; 8 positions agree with TRBD1. From germline, CDR1 is SGHTA and CDR2 FQGNSA. The CDR3 spans 16 residues. The V segment lost 3 bases and the J segment 5 bases; nucleotides outside the gene matches: 11. The CDR3 nucleotides read TGTGCCAGCAGCTTGCGTGGGACAGGCCTTAGTTATGGCTACACCTTC. Translated, it gives CASSLRGTGLSYGYTF.

This clonotype has a handful of counts. The rearrangement links TRBV12-3 or TRBV12-4 to TRBJ2-3, with unresolved D. This CDR3 is built from 14 residues. Trimming shortened V by 2 bases and J by 6 bases, and 12 bases separated the two germline ends. The CDR3 DNA is TGTGCCAGCAGTTTATCCACTAAACACGATACGCAGTATTTT. It translates to CASSLSTKHDTQYF.

In the case of this clonotype: Compared with germline, one end of the junction differs, possibly owing to a read error. V and J are TRBV2 and TRBJ2-3; D uncertain. CDR3 length equals 15 residues. Germline V gene sequence: CDR1 SNHLY, CDR2 FYNNEI. The CDR3 DNA reads as TGTGCCAGCAGTGAAGGATTGGTAGCAGGAGATACGCAGAATTTT. It codes for CASSEGLVAGDTQNF.

This clonotype has just a few counts. J is TRBJ1-6 and V is TRBV10-2, with 9 bases identical to TRBD1. CDR1 WSHSY and CDR2 SAAADI come from the germline V gene. The junction had 5 bases not matched to a gene; V was cut back by 7 bases and J by 7 bases. This CDR3 has 14 residues. The CDR3 reads CASTRTGANSPLHF. The DNA of the CDR3 is TGCGCCAGCACTCGGACAGGGGCAAATTCACCCCTCCACTTT.

This clonotype was seen a few times. The chain recombines TRBV5-6 with TRBJ2-2; D is perhaps TRBD1 (6 bases). Germline-derived CDR1 and CDR2 are SGHDT and YYEEEE. The CDR3 has 16 amino acids. With 4 bases removed from V and 0 bases from J, the gap between germline ends came to 13 bases. The CDR3 sequence is CASSPPDRPNTGELFF. The CDR3 bases are TGTGCCAGCAGCCCTCCGGACAGACCGAACACCGGGGAGCTGTTTTTT.

This clonotype was seen at least ten times. The chain is built from TRBV7-9 and TRBJ2-7; 9 nucleotides line up with TRBD1. The CDR3 has 16 residues. The germline V gene encodes CDR1 SEHNR and CDR2 FQNEAQ (reference sequence). J was trimmed by 1 base and V by 5 bases; bases with no gene match: 9. The CDR3 DNA is TGTGCCAGCAGCCCTGCGCCCGGGACAGGGTCCTACGAGCAGTACTTC. It codes for CASSPAPGTGSYEQYF.

V gene TRBV27 combines with J gene TRBJ1-5; the match to TRBD1 covers 7 bases. With 5 bases clipped from V and 6 bases from J, the junction kept 10 bases outside the gene matches. Germline V CDR1 and CDR2: MNHEY, SMNVEV (reference sequence). The CDR3 is 15 amino acids. This CDR3 reads CASSPPTGAGQPQHF. For the CDR3, the DNA is TGTGCCAGCAGTCCACCTACAGGGGCCGGTCAGCCCCAGCATTTT.

This clonotype was seen repeatedly, ten times or more. The chain couples TRBV28 to TRBJ1-1, with 8 positions matching TRBD1. Germline V CDR1 and CDR2: MDHEN, SYDVKM. J lost 4 bases, V lost 7 bases, and 8 bases had no gene match. The CDR3 is made up of 14 amino acids. Here the CDR3 reads CASMTGAESTEAFF. In nucleotides, the CDR3 is TGTGCCAGCATGACAGGGGCGGAGAGCACTGAAGCTTTCTTT.

This clonotype has only a few counts. The chain links TRBV5-1 to TRBJ2-3; D possibly corresponds to TRBD2 (6 bases). Trimming shortened V by 5 bases and J by 1 base, and 14 bases separated the two germline ends. This CDR3 has 15 amino acids. Germline CDR1 and CDR2: SGHRS and YFSETQ. CDR3 loop: CASRYSGAGTDTQYF. The CDR3, as DNA: TGCGCCAGCAGATATTCGGGAGCGGGCACAGATACGCAGTATTTT.

This clonotype was detected a few times. This chain uses TRBV10-3 with TRBJ1-1; D is unclear. The CDR3 consists of 13 residues. Trimming removed 7 bases from V and 1 base from J, with 10 bases in between. Germline V gene sequence: CDR1 ENHRY, CDR2 SYGVKD. CDR3 coding DNA: TGTGCCATCACCTTGACGGAGAACACTGAAGCTTTCTTT. Translation: CAITLTENTEAFF.

This clonotype was recorded many times. The V and J genes are TRBV5-1 and TRBJ2-6; D unclear. V dropped 1 base and J dropped 0 bases, with 11 bases sitting between them. Per germline, CDR1 SGHRS and CDR2 YFSETQ. The CDR3 is 17 amino acids. CDR3 in amino acids: CASSLTPTVSGANVLTF. The DNA for the CDR3 is TGCGCCAGCAGCTTGACCCCTACAGTCTCTGGGGCCAACGTCCTGACTTTC.

The gene calls are TRBV7-8 and TRBJ2-4; no clear D gene. This CDR3 spans 16 amino acids. Germline CDR1 reads SGHVS; CDR2 reads FQNEAQ. Trimming stripped 1 base from V and 0 bases from J, with 10 bases between. The CDR3 sequence: CASSLDVRLAKNIQYF. CDR3 nucleotide sequence: TGTGCCAGCAGCTTAGACGTCAGACTAGCCAAAAACATTCAGTACTTC.